This note documents a single T cell receptor beta chain sequence. The data stem from a study of cytomegalovirus exposure and HLA in healthy donors. Primers: 60 Vbeta forward and 13 Jbeta reverse. The repertoire was sequenced with immunoSEQ multiplex PCR; TCRdb's copy has only in-frame clones and lacks some. The sample consists of about 130,000 clones, around 80% of them appearing once. Germline V gives CDR1 MNHNS, CDR2 SASEGT. This CDR3 region has 14 residues. Trimming took 8 bases from V and 6 from J; bases not matched to a gene: 7. The source of this sequence is a woman in her 30s in good health and CMV-seronegative. The sequenced sample was PBMCs. The V call is TRBV6-1, the J call TRBJ1-5, with 10 nucleotides matching TRBD1. The CDR3 DNA reads TGTGCCAGCCGGGAGGGACAGGGGAGTCAGCCCCAGCATTTT. This encodes CASREGQGSQPQHF.